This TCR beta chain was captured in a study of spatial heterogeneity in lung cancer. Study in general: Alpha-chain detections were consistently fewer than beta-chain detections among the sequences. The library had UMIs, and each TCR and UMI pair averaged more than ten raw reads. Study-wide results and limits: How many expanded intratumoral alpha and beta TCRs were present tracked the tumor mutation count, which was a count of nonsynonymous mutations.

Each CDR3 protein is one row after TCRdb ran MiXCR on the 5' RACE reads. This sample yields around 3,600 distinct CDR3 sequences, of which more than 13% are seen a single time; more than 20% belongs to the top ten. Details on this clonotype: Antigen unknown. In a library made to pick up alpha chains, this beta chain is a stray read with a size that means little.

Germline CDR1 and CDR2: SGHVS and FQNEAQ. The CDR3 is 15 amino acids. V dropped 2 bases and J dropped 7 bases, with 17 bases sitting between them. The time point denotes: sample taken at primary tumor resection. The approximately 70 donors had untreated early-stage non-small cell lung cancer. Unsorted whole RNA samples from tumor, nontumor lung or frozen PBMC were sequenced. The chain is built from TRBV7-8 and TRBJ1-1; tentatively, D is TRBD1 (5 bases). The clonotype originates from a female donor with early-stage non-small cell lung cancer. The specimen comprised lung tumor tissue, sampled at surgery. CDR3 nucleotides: TGTGCCAGCAGCTTACATTGGGGGATGAACGGTGAAGCTTTCTTT. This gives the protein CASSLHWGMNGEAFF. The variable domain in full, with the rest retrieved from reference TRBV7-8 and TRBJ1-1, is GAGVSQSPRYKVAKRGQDVALRCDPISGHVSLFWYQQALGQGPEFLTYFQNEAQLDKSGLPSDRFFAERPEGSVSTLKIQRTQQEDSAVYLCASSLHWGMNGEAFFGQGTRLTVV.